Many counts were recorded for the clone carrying this T cell receptor (beta chain). This entry belongs to a study of human T cells and chemical hapten exposure. Time point of the sample: patch test 2, 6 weeks after DPC sensitization. Treatment given: therapeutic diphenylcyclopropenone sensitization with weekly scalp DPC. TCRdb redid the calling of the RACE reads with MiXCR, one entry per CDR3 protein. The sample holds some 42,000 distinct CDR3 sequences, around 10% seen once. Germline CDR1 SQVTM, CDR2 ANQGSEA. This CDR3 has 16 residues. J was trimmed by 4 bases and V by 1 base; bases with no gene match: 9.

Sequencing used whole blood, obtained in connection with sensitization to the hapten diphenylcyclopropenone (DPC). V and J are TRBV29-1 and TRBJ2-1; 8 bases map to TRBD1. The TCR was taken from a woman aged 40-49 years with alopecia areata. Some clones in this sample may be carry-over from other donors' samples. The DNA of the CDR3 is TGCAGCGTTGAAGGGAACAGGGGGTTCCTATACAATGAGCAGTTCTTC. Its protein product is CSVEGNRGFLYNEQFF.